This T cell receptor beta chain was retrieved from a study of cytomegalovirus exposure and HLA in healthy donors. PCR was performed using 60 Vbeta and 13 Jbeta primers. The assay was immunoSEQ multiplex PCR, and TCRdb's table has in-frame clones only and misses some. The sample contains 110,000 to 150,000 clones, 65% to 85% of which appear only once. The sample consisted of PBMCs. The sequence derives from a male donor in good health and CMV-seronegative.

The CDR3 DNA reads TGTGCCAGCAGCTACCAAGGGAGCCCTGGAAACACCATATATTTT. This encodes CASSYQGSPGNTIYF. This sequence joins TRBV9 and TRBJ1-3; D gene unclear. Trimming took off 4 bases at V and 2 bases at J, with 13 bases between the two ends. The germline CDR1 and CDR2 sequences are SGDLS and YYNGEE. This CDR3 has 15 residues.